These T cell receptor beta chains were read from a single sample in a study of shared clonotypes between healthy human individuals. The table came from immunoSEQ multiplex PCR; TCRdb's copy has only in-frame clones and leaves some out. The sample includes about 2 million clones, roughly 95% seen only once; the top ten take 0.13%. The material sequenced was naive CD4+ T cells sorted from blood. The receptors come from a man aged 18 to 29 in good health. The CDR3 runs from the conserved cysteine through the conserved F or W. D genes are given only for firm matches. Size is omitted from some rows. Given values are once, few, many or a class for expanded clones.

CDR3 protein,CDR3 DNA,D gene,clone size,V gene,J gene
CASSERGSGANVLTF,TGTGCCAGCAGTGAGCGGGGCTCTGGGGCCAACGTCCTGACTTTC,NA,once,TRBV2,TRBJ2-6
CASSEAQGVYGYTF,TGTGCCAGTAGTGAGGCACAGGGTGTCTATGGCTACACCTTC,NA,once,TRBV19,TRBJ1-2
CASSSDRGYEQYF,TGTGCCAGCAGTTCGGACAGGGGCTACGAGCAGTACTTC,TRBD1,NA,TRBV6-1,TRBJ2-7
CASSPSMDWIGDTQYF,TGTGCCAGCAGCCCGTCGATGGACTGGATTGGGGATACGCAGTATTTT,NA,NA,TRBV4-2,TRBJ2-3
CASSLAAGGWNIQYF,TGTGCCAGCAGCTTAGCGGCAGGGGGCTGGAACATTCAGTACTTC,TRBD1,NA,TRBV7-9,TRBJ2-4
CASSLSWGLAGVRNEQFF,TGTGCCAGCAGTTTATCGTGGGGACTAGCGGGAGTACGGAATGAGCAGTTCTTC,TRBD2,NA,TRBV27,TRBJ2-1
CASSPRTDPNSPLHF,TGTGCCAGCAGCCCCCGGACAGACCCCAATTCACCCCTCCACTTT,NA,NA,TRBV7-9,TRBJ1-6
CASSLDLSGNEQFF,TGTGCCAGCAGCTTAGACCTTAGCGGCAATGAGCAGTTCTTC,NA,NA,TRBV11-3,TRBJ2-1
CASSPIGELTSGNTIYF,TGCGCCAGCAGCCCAATCGGGGAGTTAACCTCTGGAAACACCATATATTTT,NA,NA,TRBV4-1,TRBJ1-3
CASSPDYSSGNTIYF,TGCGCCAGCAGCCCCGATTACTCCTCTGGAAACACCATATATTTT,NA,NA,TRBV5-1,TRBJ1-3